This T cell receptor (beta chain) originates from a study of T-cell reconstitution after alpha-beta-depleted transplantation in children (dated by TCRdb to the mid-2010s). Background on the whole study: T-cell immune reconstitution after TCRalphabeta/CD19-depleted allogeneic hematopoietic cell transplantation in children was quantitatively tracked in the study by means of TCR repertoire profiling. Paper-wide results and their limitations: The apparently early alphabetaT-cell count recovery about two months after transplant was reportedly dependent on only several hundred rapidly expanded clones derived from non-depleted graft cells. In some patients, high TCRbeta diversity at day 60 was attributed to recipient T cells and intrathymic progenitors that had survived conditioning. Over subsequent months, a decline in hyperexpanded clone frequencies was noted, and after one year, T-cell counts and TCRbeta diversity were mostly ascribed to newly produced T cells.

This clonotype came up many times. There is no known antigen for this receptor. No much larger clone exists at a distance of one base, and base qualities are not known. Library creation used PCR. The run used an Illumina HiSeq 2500. Molecular barcoding was employed in the preparation of TCR libraries, with unique molecular identifiers being used to normalize TCRbeta repertoire quantification. The raw public data were reprocessed by TCRdb itself: fastp quality trimming at Q25, MiXCR clonotype calling, in-frame beta chains only. Here each entry gathers all rows of one CDR3 protein and keeps the most common genes and DNA. Counted in this sample were some 830,000 distinct CDR3 sequences; 16% of them appeared once. The ten most abundant clones make up 5% of the sample. This specimen's treatment or condition label, interpreted: allogeneic hematopoietic cell transplantation with graft depleted of TCRalphabeta T cells and CD19 B cells. The children who served as transplant recipients had been given grafts of TCRalphabeta/CD19-depleted allogeneic hematopoietic cells.

The source of this sequence is a male patient younger than 18 who had a stem cell transplant for acute lymphoblastic leukemia, so the T cells may come from the graft donor. This specimen was PBMCs, mostly from graft donor cells, taken 360 days after TCRalphabeta/CD19-depleted stem cell transplant.

The CDR3 here reads CASSQIETQYF. The bases are TGTGCCAGCAGTCAAATAGAGACCCAGTACTTC. The V and J segments used are TRBV6-5 and TRBJ2-5; the D segment cannot be called with confidence. From the cysteine up to the phenylalanine, the CDR3 has a length of 11 residues. CDR3 DNA is the only sequence kept; it has 33 bases, read in frame from the first base. V and J are truncated by 5 bases and 4 bases respectively, leaving an intervening sequence of 5 bases. The CDR1 and CDR2 encoded by the germline V gene are MNHEY and SVGAGI.